A single sample is the source of the 3 T cell receptor beta chains below, sequenced in a study of T cells in localized non-small cell lung cancer. TCRdb's copy holds only in-frame clones and misses some; the assay was immunoSEQ multiplex PCR. The sample gives around 30,000 clones, more than 85% of which show up once; approximately 30% is in the top ten. The sample here was peripheral blood, taken before any cancer treatment. These receptors all come from a female donor older than 55 with stage I lung adenocarcinoma.

The V and J genes are TRBV6-4 and TRBJ1-1; D gene uncertain. Trimming left V 4 bases short and J 4 bases short, with 13 bases between. Germline CDR1 is MRHNA and CDR2 is SNTAGT. This CDR3 comprises 14 residues. The CDR3 DNA is TGTGCCAGCAGTGCGAGAGGGAAGTCCACTGAAGCTTTCTTT. Amino acids: CASSARGKSTEAFF.

This clone occurred once. This chain connects TRBV5-5 to TRBJ2-7; D ambiguous. Germline V gene data show CDR1 as SGHKS and CDR2 as YYEKEE (reference sequence). V lost 0 bases and J lost 0, with 7 bases in between. This CDR3 has 14 amino acids. The CDR3, as DNA: TGTGCCAGCAGCTTGGGGGCTCCCTCCTACGAGCAGTACTTC. It yields the protein CASSLGAPSYEQYF. Supplemented by reference TRBV5-5 and TRBJ2-7, the full variable domain reads DAGVTQSPTHLIKTRGQQVTLRCSPISGHKSVSWYQQVLGQGPQFIFQYYEKEERGRGNFPDRFSARQFPNYSSELNVNALLLGDSALYLCASSLGAPSYEQYFGPGTRLTVT.

CDR3 in amino acids: CASREDRGSTEAFF. CDR3 DNA: TGTGCCAGCAGGGAGGACAGGGGGAGCACTGAAGCTTTCTTT. The gene calls are TRBV2 and TRBJ1-1; 10 bases match TRBD1. Unmatched junction bases numbered 5, after V lost 6 bases and J lost 4 bases. The CDR3 is 14 residues long. Germline loops: CDR1 SNHLY, CDR2 FYNNEI.